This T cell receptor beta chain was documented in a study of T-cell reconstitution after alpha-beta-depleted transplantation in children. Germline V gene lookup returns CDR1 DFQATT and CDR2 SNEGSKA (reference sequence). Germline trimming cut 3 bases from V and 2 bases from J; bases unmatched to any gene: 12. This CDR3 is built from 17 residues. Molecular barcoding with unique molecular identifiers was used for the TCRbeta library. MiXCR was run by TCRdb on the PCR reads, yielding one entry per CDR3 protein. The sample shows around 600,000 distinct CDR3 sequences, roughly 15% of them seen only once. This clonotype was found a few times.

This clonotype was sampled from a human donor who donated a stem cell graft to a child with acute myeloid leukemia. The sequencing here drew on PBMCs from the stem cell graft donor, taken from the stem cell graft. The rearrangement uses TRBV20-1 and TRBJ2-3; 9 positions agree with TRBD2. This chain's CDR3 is CSARWWRLAANTDTQYF. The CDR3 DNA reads TGCAGTGCTAGGTGGTGGAGACTAGCGGCCAACACAGATACGCAGTATTTT.